Listed here is a single T cell receptor beta chain. Its cognate antigen is unknown. The source of the sample is a study of cytomegalovirus exposure and HLA in healthy donors. Broader study findings: Later examination showed HLA-associated TCR beta chains had greater clonal expansion than equally common others. Sequencing likely generated an artifact that appeared as a cluster of highly shared sequence variants.

The PCR contained 60 Vbeta and 13 Jbeta primers. TCRdb keeps only in-frame clones here, not all; method: immunoSEQ multiplex PCR. The sample contains roughly 60,000 clones, roughly 70% of which appear only once. The CDR3 consists of 14 residues. Germline CDR1 is SGHTA and CDR2 is FQGNSA. After removal of 5 bases from V and 8 bases from J, the junction contained 6 bases not matched to a gene. This chain connects TRBV7-2 to TRBJ2-4; 10 bases agree with TRBD1. The sample was PBMCs. This TCR was sampled from an older woman in good health and CMV-seropositive. The CDR3 coding sequence is TGTGCCAGCAGCGGAGACAGGGGGCGGCACATTCAGTACTTC. It specifies CASSGDRGRHIQYF. The complete variable domain, with remaining parts taken from reference TRBV7-2 and TRBJ2-4, reads GAGVSQSPSNKVTEKGKDVELRCDPISGHTALYWYRQSLGQGLEFLIYFQGNSAPDKSGLPSDRFSAERTGGSVSTLTIQRTQQEDSAVYLCASSGDRGRHIQYFGAGTRLSVL.